The 17 T cell receptor beta chains reported below all come from one sample, sequenced in a study of human T cells and chemical hapten exposure. Time point defined: patch test 1, 2 weeks after DPC sensitization. Treatment described: therapeutic diphenylcyclopropenone sensitization with weekly scalp DPC. TCRdb reprocessed the RACE reads via MiXCR and lists one record per CDR3 protein. The sample records about 56,000 distinct CDR3 sequences, 9.3% being singletons. The sample here was whole blood, taken in connection with sensitization to the hapten diphenylcyclopropenone (DPC). Receptors originate from a woman aged 40 to 50 with alopecia areata. Some clones in this sample may be carry-over from other donors' samples.

The chain combines TRBV3-1 with TRBJ1-3, with 8 positions matching TRBD1. V trimming: 1 base; J trimming: 0 bases; junction bases outside the gene matches: 2. Germline loops: CDR1 LGHDT, CDR2 YNNKEL (reference sequence). This CDR3 has 16 amino acids. This CDR3 reads CASSQATGASGNTIYF. The CDR3 DNA reads TGTGCCAGCAGCCAAGCGACAGGGGCCTCTGGAAACACCATATATTTT.

This clonotype appeared many times. The gene calls are TRBV27 and TRBJ2-3; D remains unclear. Germline V gene lookup returns CDR1 MNHEY and CDR2 SMNVEV (reference sequence). The V end was cut by 6 bases, the J end by 0 bases, with 7 bases between. There are 13 residues in the CDR3. Here the CDR3 reads CASRIPSTDTQYF. As DNA, the CDR3 is TGTGCCAGCAGAATTCCAAGCACAGATACGCAGTATTTT.

In its sample, this clonotype was seen many times. V usage is TRBV9 and J usage is TRBJ1-3; D unresolved. The CDR3 runs to 14 residues. Germline values: CDR1 SGDLS, CDR2 YYNGEE. Trimming stripped 0 bases from V and 9 bases from J, with 13 bases between. The CDR3 is CASSVDDSASTIYF. In nucleotides, the CDR3 is TGTGCCAGCAGCGTAGATGACTCCGCTAGCACCATATATTTT.

This chain connects TRBV7-3 to TRBJ2-3, with 10 bases fitting TRBD1. Trimming at V came to 5 bases and at J to 1 base, leaving 3 bases not matched to a gene. The germline V gene encodes CDR1 SGHTA and CDR2 FQGTGA. The CDR3 has 15 residues. The CDR3 coding sequence is TGTGCCAGCAGCGGACAGGGGGTCGGCACAGATACGCAGTATTTT. Its translation: CASSGQGVGTDTQYF.

This clonotype has a count of ten or more. The chain combines TRBV7-3 with TRBJ2-1, with a weak D call TRBD1 (6 bases). Germline CDR1 SGHTA, CDR2 FQGTGA. V lost 1 base, J lost 9 bases, and 19 bases lay in between. This CDR3 contains 16 residues. The DNA for the CDR3 is TGTGCCAGCAGCTTAATGGGGGCTAGTCGGCGAGGTGAGCAGTTCTTC. It yields the protein CASSLMGASRRGEQFF.

This clonotype was found a few times. The V call is TRBV9, the J call TRBJ2-7; 7 bases agree with TRBD2. Unmatched junction bases numbered 7, after V lost 4 bases and J lost 3 bases. The CDR3 consists of 14 residues. The germline gives CDR1 SGDLS, CDR2 YYNGEE. CDR3 residues: CASSSGLSNYEQYF. CDR3 coding DNA: TGTGCCAGCAGCTCGGGACTATCGAACTACGAGCAGTACTTC.

The chain recombines TRBV6-2 or TRBV6-3 with TRBJ1-5, with TRBD1 matching 9 bases. CDR3 length: 15 amino acids. The J segment lost 4 bases and the V segment lost 6 bases, leaving 7 bases of the junction unmatched. Germline V gives CDR1 MNHEY, CDR2 SVGEGT. CDR3 DNA sequence: TGTGCCAGCAGCCGGGACAGGGCGTCTAATCAGCCCCAGCATTTT. It encodes CASSRDRASNQPQHF.

This clonotype turned up a few times. The chain couples TRBV7-3 to TRBJ1-1; the D is unclear. The CDR3 spans 13 residues. The V gene's germline CDR1 is SGHTA and CDR2 FQGTGA. The ends were cut back, 3 bases at V and 5 bases at J, with 10 bases in the middle. The CDR3 sequence: CASSFNSVTEAFF. The CDR3 bases are TGTGCCAGCAGCTTTAACTCGGTAACTGAAGCTTTCTTT.

This clonotype came up many times. This chain uses TRBV24-1 with TRBJ2-1, with TRBD1 matching over 9 bases. CDR1 KGHDR and CDR2 SFDVKD come from the germline V gene. This CDR3 spans 16 amino acids. The J segment lost 2 bases and the V segment lost 7 bases, leaving 8 bases of the junction unmatched. CDR3 sequence reads: CATSPLGTGTYNEQFF. For the CDR3, the DNA is TGTGCCACCAGCCCTCTTGGGACAGGGACCTACAATGAGCAGTTCTTC.

The rearrangement joins TRBV5-4 to TRBJ1-4, with 9 bases aligning to TRBD1. CDR3 length: 15 residues. The V gene's germline CDR1 is SGHNT and CDR2 YYREEE (reference sequence). V shed 4 bases, J shed 5 bases, and the junction held 6 bases outside the gene matches. DNA of the CDR3: TGTGCCAGCAGCACCGGACAGGGGAGAAATGAAAAACTGTTTTTT. Its protein is CASSTGQGRNEKLFF.

The table lists this clonotype with many counts. The chain carries TRBV28 and TRBJ2-7, with TRBD2 as a possible D gene (5 bases). The CDR3 consists of 13 residues. Germline V CDR1 and CDR2: MDHEN, SYDVKM. Trimming took off 5 bases at V and 4 bases at J, with 12 bases between the two ends. DNA of the CDR3: TGTGCCAGCAGTAGCCGGGGAAGGTACGAGCAGTACTTC. Translated: CASSSRGRYEQYF.

This clonotype was seen at least ten times. The chain joins TRBV12-5 to TRBJ2-3, with 7 bases lining up with TRBD2. Losses at the gene ends were 4 bases for V and 10 bases for J; bases not matched to a gene: 8. Germline CDR1 LGHNT, CDR2 FRNRAP. The CDR3 runs 13 residues. The CDR3 DNA reads as TGTGCTAGTGGTTCCCTGACTAGCCAAGCGCAGTATTTT. Protein sequence: CASGSLTSQAQYF.

This clonotype was counted between two and nine times. This chain joins TRBV6-5 and TRBJ1-5; a possible D gene is TRBD1 (5 bases). Germline V CDR1 and CDR2: MNHEY, SVGAGI. Trimming pared 2 bases from V and 2 bases from J, leaving 7 bases between. The CDR3 runs to 14 residues. CDR3: CASSYRGGNQPQHF. The CDR3 coding sequence is TGTGCCAGCAGTTACCGGGGGGGCAATCAGCCCCAGCATTTT.

This clonotype occurred a few times. This sequence joins TRBV27 and TRBJ2-2; D gene unclear. Germline assignment: CDR1 MNHEY and CDR2 SMNVEV (reference sequence). V was shortened by 6 bases and J by 2 bases, with 10 bases between the two germline ends. This CDR3 is built from 14 residues. Written as DNA, the CDR3 is TGTGCCAGCAGAAAGGGTAGTAACACCGGGGAGCTGTTTTTT. Translating gives CASRKGSNTGELFF.

The chain is built from TRBV7-2 and TRBJ2-7; D is unclear. The CDR3 totals 12 residues. The germline CDR1 and CDR2 sequences are SGHTA and FQGNSA. The V gene lost 5 bases and the J gene lost 0 bases, with 5 bases spanning the gap. The CDR3 protein is CASSVSSYEQYF. The CDR3 DNA is TGTGCCAGCAGCGTGAGCTCCTACGAGCAGTACTTC.

This clonotype has at least ten counts. The J gene is TRBJ2-7, the V gene TRBV27; the D gene is possibly TRBD2 (6 bases). The CDR3 totals 14 residues. Between the trimmed V and J ends, which lost 3 bases and 1 base, there was a span of 10 bases. Germline assignment: CDR1 MNHEY and CDR2 SMNVEV (reference sequence). The CDR3 reads CASSLEGTSYEQYF. In DNA, the CDR3 is TGTGCCAGCAGTTTGGAGGGGACGTCCTACGAGCAGTACTTC.

In its sample, this clonotype was seen a few times. This chain connects TRBV18 to TRBJ2-1; 13 bases agree with TRBD2. V shed 2 bases, J shed 5 bases, and the junction held 6 bases outside the gene matches. Germline CDR1 is KGHSH and CDR2 is LQKENI. The CDR3 extends over 17 amino acids. The CDR3 nucleotides are TGTGCCAGCTCACCAGAAACTAGCGGGGGGGCCAACAATGAGCAGTTCTTC. Its translation: CASSPETSGGANNEQFF.